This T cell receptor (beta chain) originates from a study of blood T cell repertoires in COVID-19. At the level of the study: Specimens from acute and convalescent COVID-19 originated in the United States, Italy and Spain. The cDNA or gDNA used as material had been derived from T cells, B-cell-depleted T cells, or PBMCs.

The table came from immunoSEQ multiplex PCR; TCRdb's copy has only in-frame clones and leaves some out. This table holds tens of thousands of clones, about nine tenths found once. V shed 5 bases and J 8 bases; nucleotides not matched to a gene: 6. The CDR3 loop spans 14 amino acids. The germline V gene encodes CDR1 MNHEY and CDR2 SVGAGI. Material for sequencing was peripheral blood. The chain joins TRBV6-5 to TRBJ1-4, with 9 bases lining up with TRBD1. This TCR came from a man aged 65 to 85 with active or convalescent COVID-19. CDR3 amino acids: CASSRGQGGEKLFF. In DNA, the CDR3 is TGTGCCAGCAGTAGGGGACAGGGTGGCGAAAAACTGTTTTTT.